The 3 T cell receptor beta chains presented below share a single source sample, sequenced in a study of blood T cell repertoires in COVID-19. The table came from immunoSEQ multiplex PCR; TCRdb's copy has only in-frame clones and leaves some out. The table records 210,000 or so clones, about 87% of them present only once. Material: peripheral blood. The receptors stem from a man younger than 40 with COVID-19, enrolled during active disease.

This clone was observed once. The chain joins TRBV5-1 to TRBJ1-6, with D perhaps TRBD1 (6 bases). CDR3 length: 15 residues. The germline V gene encodes CDR1 SGHRS and CDR2 YFSETQ. The V end lost 4 bases, the J end lost 7 bases, and 15 bases lay between the germline ends. The chain's CDR3 is CASSLDRSGNSPLHF. The CDR3 bases are TGCGCCAGCAGCCTTGACAGGTCAGGAAATTCACCCCTCCACTTT. The full variable domain, completed using reference TRBV5-1 and TRBJ1-6, is KAGVTQTPRYLIKTRGQQVTLSCSPISGHRSVSWYQQTPGQGLQFLFEYFSETQRNKGNFPGRFSGRQFSNSRSEMNVSTLELGDSALYLCASSLDRSGNSPLHFGNGTRLTVT.

The CDR3, as DNA: TGTGCCAGCAGTATCCAACGGGGTAGCCGCTACGAGCAGTACTTC. It specifies CASSIQRGSRYEQYF. The chain couples TRBV28 to TRBJ2-7, with D perhaps TRBD2 (5 bases). The CDR3 consists of 15 residues. Trimming pared 5 bases from V and 3 bases from J, leaving 17 bases between. Germline values: CDR1 MDHEN, CDR2 SYDVKM. Looking up the rest from reference TRBV28 and TRBJ2-7 gives the full variable domain: DVKVTQSSRYLVKRTGEKVFLECVQDMDHENMFWYRQDPGLGLRLIYFSYDVKMKEKGDIPEGYSVSREKKERFSLILESASTNQTSMYLCASSIQRGSRYEQYFGPGTRLTVT.

This sequence joins TRBV7-9 and TRBJ2-3, with D possibly matching TRBD2 (5 bases). Germline V gene data show CDR1 as SEHNR and CDR2 as FQNEAQ (reference sequence). The CDR3 spans 14 residues. V was cut by 1 base and J by 2 bases, with 7 bases left in between. The CDR3 protein is CASSLERDTDTQYF. In nucleotides, the CDR3 is TGTGCCAGCAGCTTAGAACGGGACACAGATACGCAGTATTTT.